This T cell receptor (beta chain) appears in the sequencing data of a study of blood T cell repertoires in COVID-19. The wider study: Whether acute or convalescent, the COVID-19 samples came from the United States, Italy and Spain. PBMCs, B-cell-depleted T cells, or T cells were the source of the cDNA or gDNA that made up the material.

Ten or more counts support this clone. Authors' processing steps: How many nucleated cells were present was estimated from reference gene primer amplification. Data came from immunoSEQ multiplex PCR; TCRdb stores just in-frame clones and leaves some out. The DNA was the basis for D and trimming; V, J and clone size are from that table. The sample records roughly 300,000 clones, about four fifths being singletons. Seattle participants joined during active infection and were tracked over time. The CDR3 consists of 13 residues. Germline V gene sequence: CDR1 KGHSY, CDR2 FQNENV. V lost 4 bases to trimming and J lost 2 bases, with 9 bases between them.

The sequence was collected from a human donor with COVID-19, enrolled during active disease. The donor label of this sample is uncertain. The sample consisted of peripheral blood. The chain carries TRBV16 and TRBJ2-7; D might be TRBD1 (5 bases). The CDR3 is CASSLGPTYEQYF. The CDR3 DNA reads TGTGCCAGCAGCCTGGGGCCAACCTACGAGCAGTACTTC. The whole variable domain, filled in from reference TRBV16 and TRBJ2-7, reads GEEVAQTPKHLVRGEGQKAKLYCAPIKGHSYVFWYQQVLKNEFKFLISFQNENVFDETGMPKERFSAKCLPNSPCSLEIQATKLEDSAVYFCASSLGPTYEQYFGPGTRLTVT.